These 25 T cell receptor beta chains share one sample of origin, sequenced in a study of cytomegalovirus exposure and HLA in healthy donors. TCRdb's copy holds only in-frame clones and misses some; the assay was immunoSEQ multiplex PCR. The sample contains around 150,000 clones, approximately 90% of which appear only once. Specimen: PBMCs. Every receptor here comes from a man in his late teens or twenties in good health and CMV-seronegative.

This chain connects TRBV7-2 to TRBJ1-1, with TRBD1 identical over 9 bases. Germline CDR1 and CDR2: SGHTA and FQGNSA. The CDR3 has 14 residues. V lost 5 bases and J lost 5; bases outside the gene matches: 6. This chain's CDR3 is CASSQQGAGTEAFF. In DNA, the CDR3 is TGTGCCAGCAGCCAACAGGGGGCGGGGACTGAAGCTTTCTTT.

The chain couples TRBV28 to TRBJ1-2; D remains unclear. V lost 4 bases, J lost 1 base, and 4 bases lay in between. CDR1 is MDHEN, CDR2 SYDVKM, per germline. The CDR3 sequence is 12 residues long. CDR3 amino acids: CASSSINYGYTF. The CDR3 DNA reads TGTGCCAGCAGTTCTATTAACTATGGCTACACCTTC.

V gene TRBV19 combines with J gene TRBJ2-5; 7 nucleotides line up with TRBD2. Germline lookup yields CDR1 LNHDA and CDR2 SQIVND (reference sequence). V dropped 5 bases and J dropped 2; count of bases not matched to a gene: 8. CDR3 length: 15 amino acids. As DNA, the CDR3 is TGTGCCAGTAGTGCGAGCGGGACTCGACAAGAGACCCAGTACTTC. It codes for CASSASGTRQETQYF. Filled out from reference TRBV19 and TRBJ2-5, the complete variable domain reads DGGITQSPKYLFRKEGQNVTLSCEQNLNHDAMYWYRQDPGQGLRLIYYSQIVNDFQKGDIAEGYSVSREKKESFPLTVTSAQKNPTAFYLCASSASGTRQETQYFGPGTRLLVL.

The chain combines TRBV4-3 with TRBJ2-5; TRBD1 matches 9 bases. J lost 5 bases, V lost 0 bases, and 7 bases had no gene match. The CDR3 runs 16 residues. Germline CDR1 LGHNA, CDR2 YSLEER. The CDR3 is CASSQDTGTGYETQYF. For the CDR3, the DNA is TGCGCCAGCAGCCAAGATACAGGGACAGGGTATGAGACCCAGTACTTC.

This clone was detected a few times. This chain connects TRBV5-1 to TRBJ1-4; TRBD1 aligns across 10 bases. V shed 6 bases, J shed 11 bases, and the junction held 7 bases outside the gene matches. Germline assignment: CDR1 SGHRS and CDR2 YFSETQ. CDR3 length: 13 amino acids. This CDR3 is CASKTGGINKLFF. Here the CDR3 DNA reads TGCGCCAGCAAGACAGGGGGCATTAATAAACTGTTTTTT.

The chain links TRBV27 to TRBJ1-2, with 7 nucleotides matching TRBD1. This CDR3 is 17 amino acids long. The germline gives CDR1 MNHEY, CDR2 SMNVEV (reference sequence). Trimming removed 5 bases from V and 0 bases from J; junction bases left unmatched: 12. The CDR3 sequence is CASSPGTAYKTNYGYTF. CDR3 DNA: TGTGCCAGCAGTCCAGGGACAGCCTACAAAACTAACTATGGCTACACCTTC.

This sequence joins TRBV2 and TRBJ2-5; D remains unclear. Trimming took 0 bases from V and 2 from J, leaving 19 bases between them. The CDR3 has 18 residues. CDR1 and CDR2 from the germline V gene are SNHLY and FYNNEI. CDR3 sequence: CASSEAGVPERSQETQYF. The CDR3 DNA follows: TGTGCCAGCAGTGAAGCGGGTGTGCCCGAGCGATCGCAAGAGACCCAGTACTTC.

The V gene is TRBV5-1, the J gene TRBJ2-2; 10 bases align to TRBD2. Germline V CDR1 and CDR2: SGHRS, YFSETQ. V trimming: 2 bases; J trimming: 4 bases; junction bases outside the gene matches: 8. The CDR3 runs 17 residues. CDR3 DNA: TGCGCCAGCAGCTTACGGACTAGCGGTGTCCTCACCGGGGAGCTGTTTTTT. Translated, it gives CASSLRTSGVLTGELFF.

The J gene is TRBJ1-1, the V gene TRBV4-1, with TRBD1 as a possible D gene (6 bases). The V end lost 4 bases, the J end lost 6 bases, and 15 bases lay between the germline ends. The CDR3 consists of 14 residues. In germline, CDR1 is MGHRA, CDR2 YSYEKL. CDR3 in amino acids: CASSPTVGGSEAFF. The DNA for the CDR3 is TGCGCCAGCAGCCCCACCGTAGGGGGTTCTGAAGCTTTCTTT.

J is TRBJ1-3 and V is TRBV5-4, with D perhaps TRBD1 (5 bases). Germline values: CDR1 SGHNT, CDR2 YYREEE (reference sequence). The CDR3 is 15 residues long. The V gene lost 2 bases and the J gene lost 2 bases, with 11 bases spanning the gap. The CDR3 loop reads CASSFSGIPGNTIYF. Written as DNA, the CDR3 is TGTGCCAGCAGCTTCTCAGGGATCCCTGGAAACACCATATATTTT. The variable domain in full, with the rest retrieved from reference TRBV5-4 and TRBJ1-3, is ETGVTQSPTHLIKTRGQQVTLRCSSQSGHNTVSWYQQALGQGPQFIFQYYREEENGRGNFPPRFSGLQFPNYSSELNVNALELDDSALYLCASSFSGIPGNTIYFGEGSWLTVV.

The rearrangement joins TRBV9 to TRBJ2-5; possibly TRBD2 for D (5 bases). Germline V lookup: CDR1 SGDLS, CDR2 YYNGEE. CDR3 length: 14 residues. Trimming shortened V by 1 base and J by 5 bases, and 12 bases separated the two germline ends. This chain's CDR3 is CASSVLPRGETQYF. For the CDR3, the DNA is TGTGCCAGCAGCGTACTGCCCCGAGGGGAGACCCAGTACTTC. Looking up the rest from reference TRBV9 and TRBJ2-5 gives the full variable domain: DSGVTQTPKHLITATGQRVTLRCSPRSGDLSVYWYQQSLDQGLQFLIQYYNGEERAKGNILERFSAQQFPDLHSELNLSSLELGDSALYFCASSVLPRGETQYFGPGTRLLVL.

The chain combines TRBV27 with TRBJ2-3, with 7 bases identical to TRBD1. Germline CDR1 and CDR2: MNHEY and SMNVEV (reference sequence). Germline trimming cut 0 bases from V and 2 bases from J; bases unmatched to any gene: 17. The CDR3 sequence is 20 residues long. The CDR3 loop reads CASSLSRTTGAPNYTDTQYF. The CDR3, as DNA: TGTGCCAGCAGTTTATCGAGGACCACAGGGGCCCCAAACTACACAGATACGCAGTATTTT.

The CDR3 DNA sequence: TGTGCCAGCAGCTTACTATTCGGACAGGGTAACACCGGGGAGCTGTTTTTT. Its protein product is CASSLLFGQGNTGELFF. The rearrangement links TRBV7-3 to TRBJ2-2; TRBD1 matches 8 bases. The CDR3 runs to 17 residues. V was clipped by 2 bases and J by 2 bases; unmatched bases: 7. CDR1 is SGHTA and CDR2 is FQGTGA in the germline V gene.

DNA for the CDR3: TGCGCCAGCGGAATTAGCGGGAGCGGGGAGACCCAGTACTTC. Encoded protein: CASGISGSGETQYF. This sequence joins TRBV5-1 and TRBJ2-5, with 9 nucleotides matching TRBD2. This CDR3 is built from 14 residues. Germline V CDR1 and CDR2: SGHRS, YFSETQ. V gave up 7 bases and J gave up 5 bases; unmatched junction bases: 9.

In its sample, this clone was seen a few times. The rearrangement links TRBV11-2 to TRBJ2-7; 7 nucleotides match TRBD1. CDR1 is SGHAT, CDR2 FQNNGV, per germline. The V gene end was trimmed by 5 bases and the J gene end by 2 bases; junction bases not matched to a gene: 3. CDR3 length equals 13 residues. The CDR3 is CASSVGTAYEQYF. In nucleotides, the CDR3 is TGTGCCAGCAGCGTAGGGACAGCCTACGAGCAGTACTTC.

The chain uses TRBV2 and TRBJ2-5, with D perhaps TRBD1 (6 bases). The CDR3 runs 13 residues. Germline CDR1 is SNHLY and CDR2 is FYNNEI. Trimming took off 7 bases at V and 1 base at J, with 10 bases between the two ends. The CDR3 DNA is TGTGCCAGCACTGGGACACTCCAAGAGACCCAGTACTTC. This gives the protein CASTGTLQETQYF.

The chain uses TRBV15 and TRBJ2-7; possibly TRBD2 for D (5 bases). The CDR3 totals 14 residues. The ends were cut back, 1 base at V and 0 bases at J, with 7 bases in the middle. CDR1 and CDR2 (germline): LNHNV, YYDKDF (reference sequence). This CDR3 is CATSRGTSSYEQYF. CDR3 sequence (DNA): TGTGCCACCAGCAGAGGGACTTCCTCCTACGAGCAGTACTTC. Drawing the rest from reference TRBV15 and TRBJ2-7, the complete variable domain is DAMVIQNPRYQVTQFGKPVTLSCSQTLNHNVMYWYQQKSSQAPKLLFHYYDKDFNNEADTPDNFQSRRPNTSFCFLDIRSPGLGDTAMYLCATSRGTSSYEQYFGPGTRLTVT.

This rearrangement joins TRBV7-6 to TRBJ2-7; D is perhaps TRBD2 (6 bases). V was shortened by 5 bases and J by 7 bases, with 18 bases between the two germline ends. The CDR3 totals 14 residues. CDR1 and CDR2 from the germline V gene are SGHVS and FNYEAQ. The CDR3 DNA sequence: TGTGCCAGCAGCCCCACCCCGGGGGACGGGGAGCAGTACTTC. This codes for CASSPTPGDGEQYF.

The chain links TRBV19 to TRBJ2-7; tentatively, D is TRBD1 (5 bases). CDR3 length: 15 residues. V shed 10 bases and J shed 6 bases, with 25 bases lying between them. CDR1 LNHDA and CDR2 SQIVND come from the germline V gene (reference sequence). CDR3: CATKTVGHLGSEQYF. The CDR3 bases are TGTGCCACTAAAACAGTTGGACATCTAGGATCCGAGCAGTACTTC.

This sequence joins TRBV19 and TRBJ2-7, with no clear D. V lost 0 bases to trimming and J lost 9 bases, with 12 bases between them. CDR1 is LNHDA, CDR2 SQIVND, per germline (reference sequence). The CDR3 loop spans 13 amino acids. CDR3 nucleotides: TGTGCCAGTAGTATAGACCACCCAGGCGTGCAGTACTTC. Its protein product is CASSIDHPGVQYF.

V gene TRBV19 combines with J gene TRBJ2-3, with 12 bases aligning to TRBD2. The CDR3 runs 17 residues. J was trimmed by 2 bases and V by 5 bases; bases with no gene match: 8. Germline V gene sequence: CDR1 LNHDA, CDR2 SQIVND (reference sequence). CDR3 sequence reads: CASSRLAGGLSTDTQYF. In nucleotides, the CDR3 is TGTGCCAGTAGTCGGCTAGCGGGGGGGCTGTCCACAGATACGCAGTATTTT.

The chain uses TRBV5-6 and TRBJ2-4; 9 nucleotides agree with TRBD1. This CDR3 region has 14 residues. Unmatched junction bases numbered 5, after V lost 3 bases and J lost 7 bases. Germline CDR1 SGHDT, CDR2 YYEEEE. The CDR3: CASSSTGGQNIQYF. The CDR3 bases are TGTGCCAGCAGCTCGACAGGGGGGCAGAACATTCAGTACTTC.

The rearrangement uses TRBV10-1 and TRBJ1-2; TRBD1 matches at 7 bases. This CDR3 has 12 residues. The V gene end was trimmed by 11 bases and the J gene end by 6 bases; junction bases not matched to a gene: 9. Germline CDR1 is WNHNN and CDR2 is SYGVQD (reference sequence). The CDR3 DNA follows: TGCGCCGGGGACAGTCGTTGGCATGGCTACACCTTC. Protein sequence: CAGDSRWHGYTF.

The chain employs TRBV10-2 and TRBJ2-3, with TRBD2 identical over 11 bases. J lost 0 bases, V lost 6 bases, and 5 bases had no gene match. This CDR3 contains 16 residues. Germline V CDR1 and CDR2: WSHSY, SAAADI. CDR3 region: CASRDIAGGSTDTQYF. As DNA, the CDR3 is TGCGCCAGCAGGGACATAGCGGGAGGGAGCACAGATACGCAGTATTTT.

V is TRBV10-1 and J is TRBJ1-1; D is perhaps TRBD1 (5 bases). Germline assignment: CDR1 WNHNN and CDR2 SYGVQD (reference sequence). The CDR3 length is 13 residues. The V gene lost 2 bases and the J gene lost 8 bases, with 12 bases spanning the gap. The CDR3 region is CASSELRGTEAFF. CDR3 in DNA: TGCGCCAGCAGTGAGCTAAGGGGAACCGAAGCTTTCTTT.